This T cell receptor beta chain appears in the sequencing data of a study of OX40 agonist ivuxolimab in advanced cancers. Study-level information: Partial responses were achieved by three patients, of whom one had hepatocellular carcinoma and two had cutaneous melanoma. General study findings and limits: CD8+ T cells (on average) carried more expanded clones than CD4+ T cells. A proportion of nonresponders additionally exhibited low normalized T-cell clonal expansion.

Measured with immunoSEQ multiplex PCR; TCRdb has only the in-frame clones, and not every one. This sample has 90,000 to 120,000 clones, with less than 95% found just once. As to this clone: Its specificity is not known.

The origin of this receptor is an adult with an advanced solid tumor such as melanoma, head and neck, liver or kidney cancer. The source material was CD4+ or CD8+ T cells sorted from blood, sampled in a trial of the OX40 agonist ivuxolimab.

The CDR3 reads CASSSPGRNQETQYF. The CDR3 DNA reads TGTGCCAGCAGCTCTCCCGGACGTAACCAAGAGACCCAGTACTTC. The chain employs TRBV11-2 and TRBJ2-5; unclear D gene. V gave up 4 bases and J gave up 0 bases, with 12 bases separating them. In germline, CDR1 is SGHAT, CDR2 FQNNGV. The CDR3 spans 15 residues.